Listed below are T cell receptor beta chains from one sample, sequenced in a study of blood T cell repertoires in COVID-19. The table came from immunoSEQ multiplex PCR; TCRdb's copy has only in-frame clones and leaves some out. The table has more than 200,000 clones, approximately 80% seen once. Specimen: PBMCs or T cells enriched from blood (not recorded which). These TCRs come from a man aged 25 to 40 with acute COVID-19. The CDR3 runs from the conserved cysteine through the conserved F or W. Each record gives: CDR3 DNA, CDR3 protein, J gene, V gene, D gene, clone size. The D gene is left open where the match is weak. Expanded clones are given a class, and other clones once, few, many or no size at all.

CDR3nt: TGTGCCAGCAGTGCCCAGGGTAACTATGGCTACACCTTC
CDR3aa: CASSAQGNYGYTF
j_gene: TRBJ1-2
v_gene: TRBV6-1
d_gene: NA
abundance: NA

CDR3nt: TGTGCCAGCAGCCCCGGGCGGGGGGCGGCCTACGAGCAGTACTTC
CDR3aa: CASSPGRGAAYEQYF
j_gene: TRBJ2-7
v_gene: TRBV3-1/TRBV3-2
d_gene: TRBD2
abundance: NA

CDR3nt: TGTGCCAGCCAGAGGCTCTACTATGGCTACACCTTC
CDR3aa: CASQRLYYGYTF
j_gene: TRBJ1-2
v_gene: TRBV13
d_gene: NA
abundance: NA

CDR3nt: TGCGCCAGCACTTTAGCGGGGGACCAAGAGACCCAGTACTTC
CDR3aa: CASTLAGDQETQYF
j_gene: TRBJ2-5
v_gene: TRBV10-2
d_gene: TRBD2
abundance: NA

CDR3nt: TGTGCCAGCAGCTTGAGGGGGACTAGCGGATGGGGAAATGAGCAGTTCTTC
CDR3aa: CASSLRGTSGWGNEQFF
j_gene: TRBJ2-1
v_gene: TRBV5-4
d_gene: TRBD2
abundance: few

CDR3nt: TGTGCCAGCAGCTTGGGGGGACAGGGTCGAGATACGCAGTATTTT
CDR3aa: CASSLGGQGRDTQYF
j_gene: TRBJ2-3
v_gene: TRBV5-4
d_gene: TRBD1
abundance: NA

CDR3nt: TGTGCCAGCAGCCTACAGACTAGCGGGGGGGCCGAGCAGTACTTC
CDR3aa: CASSLQTSGGAEQYF
j_gene: TRBJ2-7
v_gene: TRBV5-4
d_gene: TRBD2
abundance: few

CDR3nt: TGTGCCAGCAGTTACCAACAGGGGGGTACAGACGAGCAGTACTTC
CDR3aa: CASSYQQGGTDEQYF
j_gene: TRBJ2-7
v_gene: TRBV6-5
d_gene: TRBD1
abundance: NA

CDR3nt: TGTGCCAGCAGCTCCGGGGACAGACCGTACGAGCAGTACTTC
CDR3aa: CASSSGDRPYEQYF
j_gene: TRBJ2-7
v_gene: TRBV4-2
d_gene: TRBD1
abundance: NA

CDR3nt: TGTGCCAGTAGTATAAAAGGGGCCCGCCGGGCAGCTTTCTTT
CDR3aa: CASSIKGARRAAFF
j_gene: TRBJ1-1
v_gene: TRBV19
d_gene: NA
abundance: NA

CDR3nt: TGCAGTGCTAGTGATTGGACTTCTCTCGGGCAGTTCTTC
CDR3aa: CSASDWTSLGQFF
j_gene: TRBJ2-1
v_gene: TRBV20-1
d_gene: NA
abundance: NA

CDR3nt: TGCGCCAGCAGCTCGCTAACGGGACAGGCCGGGGAGCTGTTTTTT
CDR3aa: CASSSLTGQAGELFF
j_gene: TRBJ2-2
v_gene: TRBV5-1
d_gene: TRBD1
abundance: NA

CDR3nt: TGTGCCAGCAGCCGGGCAGGGGGCACTGAAGCTTTCTTT
CDR3aa: CASSRAGGTEAFF
j_gene: TRBJ1-1
v_gene: TRBV14
d_gene: TRBD1
abundance: NA

CDR3nt: TGTGCCAGCAGTGAAGAGTTGGTCTTGCGTAATTCACCCCTCCACTTT
CDR3aa: CASSEELVLRNSPLHF
j_gene: TRBJ1-6
v_gene: TRBV2
d_gene: NA
abundance: NA

CDR3nt: TGTGCCAGTTCGGGGAGGGCGCTTCTCTTC
CDR3aa: CASSGRALLF
j_gene: TRBJ1-2
v_gene: TRBV19
d_gene: NA
abundance: NA

CDR3nt: TGTGCCAGCAGAGTAGGGGGCGCGTGGGGTAACTATGGCTACACCTTC
CDR3aa: CASRVGGAWGNYGYTF
j_gene: TRBJ1-2
v_gene: TRBV2
d_gene: TRBD1
abundance: few

CDR3nt: TGTGCCAGCAGCTTGGGTAACTTCGTCTATGGCTACACCTTC
CDR3aa: CASSLGNFVYGYTF
j_gene: TRBJ1-2
v_gene: TRBV5-5
d_gene: NA
abundance: NA

CDR3nt: TGTGCCAGCAGTCCCAGCGGGGCTGAGCAGTTCTTC
CDR3aa: CASSPSGAEQFF
j_gene: TRBJ2-1
v_gene: TRBV12-3/TRBV12-4
d_gene: TRBD2
abundance: NA

CDR3nt: TGTGCCAGTAGTATTTTCGCAGGGGGCGACGAGCAGTACTTC
CDR3aa: CASSIFAGGDEQYF
j_gene: TRBJ2-7
v_gene: TRBV19
d_gene: TRBD1
abundance: NA

CDR3nt: TGTGCCAGCAGACTACAAGGAGGTGTGAACACCGGGGAGCTGTTTTTT
CDR3aa: CASRLQGGVNTGELFF
j_gene: TRBJ2-2
v_gene: TRBV7-9
d_gene: NA
abundance: NA

CDR3nt: TGTGCCTGGAGTGCCTCGACAGTGACAGATACGCAGTATTTT
CDR3aa: CAWSASTVTDTQYF
j_gene: TRBJ2-3
v_gene: TRBV30
d_gene: NA
abundance: once

CDR3nt: TGTGCCAGCAGTACACCGGGACAGTCCTACGAGCAGTACTTC
CDR3aa: CASSTPGQSYEQYF
j_gene: TRBJ2-7
v_gene: TRBV28
d_gene: TRBD1
abundance: NA

CDR3nt: TGTGCCAGCAGTCCGGGACAGGGTTTGGCCATATATTTT
CDR3aa: CASSPGQGLAIYF
j_gene: TRBJ1-3
v_gene: TRBV12-3/TRBV12-4
d_gene: TRBD1
abundance: NA

CDR3nt: TGTGCCAGCACCAAGACAGGTCCCTACGAGCAGTACTTC
CDR3aa: CASTKTGPYEQYF
j_gene: TRBJ2-7
v_gene: TRBV2
d_gene: NA
abundance: NA

CDR3nt: TGTGCCAGCAGTCCCGGACTAGCGGGGAAGTTCTTC
CDR3aa: CASSPGLAGKFF
j_gene: TRBJ2-1
v_gene: TRBV2
d_gene: TRBD2
abundance: NA

CDR3nt: TGTGCCAGCAGTGCTTATAGGACAGGGGGTTACAACGAGCAGTACTTC
CDR3aa: CASSAYRTGGYNEQYF
j_gene: TRBJ2-7
v_gene: TRBV2
d_gene: TRBD1
abundance: NA

CDR3nt: TGTGCCAGCAGCCAATCCGGAGGCGGGGAGCTGTTTTTT
CDR3aa: CASSQSGGGELFF
j_gene: TRBJ2-2
v_gene: TRBV14
d_gene: NA
abundance: NA

CDR3nt: TGTGCTAGTGGTTTGGGACAGGGTAACTATGGCTACACCTTC
CDR3aa: CASGLGQGNYGYTF
j_gene: TRBJ1-2
v_gene: TRBV12-5
d_gene: TRBD1
abundance: NA

CDR3nt: TGTGCCAGTAGTCCGTCAAGGGGCCCTAATGAAAAACTGTTTTTT
CDR3aa: CASSPSRGPNEKLFF
j_gene: TRBJ1-4
v_gene: TRBV19
d_gene: NA
abundance: NA

CDR3nt: TGTGCCAGCAGCGGGACTCGGAACACCGGGGAGCTGTTTTTT
CDR3aa: CASSGTRNTGELFF
j_gene: TRBJ2-2
v_gene: TRBV3-1/TRBV3-2
d_gene: NA
abundance: few

CDR3nt: TGTGCCAGCAGTTCACAGGGGATGACCTACGAGCAGTACTTC
CDR3aa: CASSSQGMTYEQYF
j_gene: TRBJ2-7
v_gene: TRBV6-5
d_gene: TRBD1
abundance: NA

CDR3nt: TGTGCCAGCAGTGAAACCAAGGGAGCCCTCCACTTT
CDR3aa: CASSETKGALHF
j_gene: TRBJ1-6
v_gene: TRBV6-4
d_gene: NA
abundance: NA

CDR3nt: TGTGCCAGCAGCTTAGGGACTAGCAAACGTACGCAGTATTTT
CDR3aa: CASSLGTSKRTQYF
j_gene: TRBJ2-3
v_gene: TRBV7-2
d_gene: TRBD2
abundance: NA

CDR3nt: TGCGCCAGCAGTCAGTCGAGACCCCGGGACAGGGGGTCCAACGGCTACACCTTC
CDR3aa: CASSQSRPRDRGSNGYTF
j_gene: TRBJ1-2
v_gene: TRBV23-1
d_gene: TRBD1
abundance: NA

CDR3nt: TGTGCCAGCAGCGGAACAGGGGCTCCCTATGGCTACACCTTC
CDR3aa: CASSGTGAPYGYTF
j_gene: TRBJ1-2
v_gene: TRBV9
d_gene: TRBD1
abundance: NA

CDR3nt: TGTGCCAGCAGCCCCCCCCCGGGACAGCTGTACCAAGAGACCCAGTACTTC
CDR3aa: CASSPPPGQLYQETQYF
j_gene: TRBJ2-5
v_gene: TRBV28
d_gene: TRBD1
abundance: NA

CDR3nt: TGCGCCAGCAGCGGACTAGCGGGGACCAACTGGGATGAGCAGTTCTTC
CDR3aa: CASSGLAGTNWDEQFF
j_gene: TRBJ2-1
v_gene: TRBV10-1
d_gene: TRBD2
abundance: once

CDR3nt: TGTGCCAGCTCACCACCGGGAGTAGCCAAAAACATTCAGTACTTC
CDR3aa: CASSPPGVAKNIQYF
j_gene: TRBJ2-4
v_gene: TRBV18
d_gene: NA
abundance: NA

CDR3nt: TGTGCCAGCAGCTCAACTAGCACCACAGATACGCAGTATTTT
CDR3aa: CASSSTSTTDTQYF
j_gene: TRBJ2-3
v_gene: TRBV7-9
d_gene: NA
abundance: NA

CDR3nt: TGTGCCAGCAGCTTATATGCAGCCCAGTACTTC
CDR3aa: CASSLYAAQYF
j_gene: TRBJ2-5
v_gene: TRBV7-2
d_gene: NA
abundance: NA

CDR3nt: TGTGCCATCAGTGACGGTAGCGGGGGAAAAGAGACCCAGTACTTC
CDR3aa: CAISDGSGGKETQYF
j_gene: TRBJ2-5
v_gene: TRBV10-3
d_gene: TRBD2
abundance: NA

CDR3nt: TGTGCCAGCAGCTCATCCACAGAATTCAACTATGGCTACACCTTC
CDR3aa: CASSSSTEFNYGYTF
j_gene: TRBJ1-2
v_gene: TRBV5-4
d_gene: NA
abundance: NA

CDR3nt: TGTGCCAGCAGCTTGGCGGGGGTCTCCTACGAGCAGTACTTC
CDR3aa: CASSLAGVSYEQYF
j_gene: TRBJ2-7
v_gene: TRBV5-4
d_gene: NA
abundance: NA

CDR3nt: TGTGCCAGCAGCCTCCAAGGTGGGGGACAGGGGGCTAATGAGCAGTTCTTC
CDR3aa: CASSLQGGGQGANEQFF
j_gene: TRBJ2-1
v_gene: TRBV9
d_gene: TRBD1
abundance: NA

CDR3nt: TGTGCCAGCAGTGAACAGAACTATGGCTACACCTTC
CDR3aa: CASSEQNYGYTF
j_gene: TRBJ1-2
v_gene: TRBV6-1
d_gene: NA
abundance: NA

CDR3nt: TGTGCCAGCAGTCGAGGAGGGGAGCAGTACTTC
CDR3aa: CASSRGGEQYF
j_gene: TRBJ2-7
v_gene: TRBV6-5
d_gene: NA
abundance: NA

CDR3nt: TGCGCCAGCAGCTTGGATGGCGGAGCCCCCCAAGAGACCCAGTACTTC
CDR3aa: CASSLDGGAPQETQYF
j_gene: TRBJ2-5
v_gene: TRBV5-1
d_gene: NA
abundance: many

CDR3nt: TGTGCCAGCAGCCAAAGAATTGGCAGGGAGGGGAACACCGGGGAGCTGTTTTTT
CDR3aa: CASSQRIGREGNTGELFF
j_gene: TRBJ2-2
v_gene: TRBV4-2
d_gene: TRBD2
abundance: few

CDR3nt: TGTGCCAGTACCCCAGCGGGGCTGGGAACTGAAGCTTTCTTT
CDR3aa: CASTPAGLGTEAFF
j_gene: TRBJ1-1
v_gene: TRBV19
d_gene: NA
abundance: many

CDR3nt: TGTGCCAGCAGTGAAGCAGGGGGCTTTGGAAACACCATATATTTT
CDR3aa: CASSEAGGFGNTIYF
j_gene: TRBJ1-3
v_gene: TRBV2
d_gene: TRBD1
abundance: NA

CDR3nt: TGTGCCAGCAGCTTAGCGGGACAGGGTTCAAACTATGGCTACACCTTC
CDR3aa: CASSLAGQGSNYGYTF
j_gene: TRBJ1-2
v_gene: TRBV11-2
d_gene: TRBD1
abundance: NA

CDR3nt: TGTGCCAGCTCACCACCGACGGGAGGGTATGGCTACACCTTC
CDR3aa: CASSPPTGGYGYTF
j_gene: TRBJ1-2
v_gene: TRBV18
d_gene: NA
abundance: few

CDR3nt: TGTGCCAGCAGGAGCTGGGGCTCCGCCGAGGAACTGTTTTTT
CDR3aa: CASRSWGSAEELFF
j_gene: TRBJ1-4
v_gene: TRBV6-5
d_gene: NA
abundance: NA

CDR3nt: TGTGCCAGCAGCACGGGACAGGCCCTTCGGGGCTACACCTTC
CDR3aa: CASSTGQALRGYTF
j_gene: TRBJ1-2
v_gene: TRBV9
d_gene: TRBD1
abundance: NA